The source of this TCR delta chain is a study of gamma-delta chains in newborns, infants, children. Overall study context: Microbial exposure reportedly drives polyclonal innate γδ T cell expansion after birth.

The CDR3 is made up of 18 amino acids. The V and J ends lost 3 bases and 8 bases, in that order; junction bases with no gene match: 16. Germline CDR1 reads GEAIGNYY; CDR2 reads EKD. TCRdb re-called the reads via CATT. Among approximately 11,000 delta-chain clones listed, 3.5% were seen once. The rearrangement uses TRDV2 and TRDJ2, with 11 nucleotides matching TRDD3. The TCR originated in a child who was a newborn, infant or young child, either healthy, febrile or measles-vaccinated (not recorded which). Sample: blood. The CDR3 loop is CACDQIVLGDIRRAQLFF. The CDR3, as DNA: TGTGCCTGTGACCAAATTGTACTGGGGGATATCCGAAGGGCACAACTCTTCTTT.